This TCR beta chain was recovered during a study of beta chain features in type 1 diabetes. The study, taken as a whole, reports: Shortening that was moderate but significant affected the TCRB CDR3s of Type 1 diabetes patients in all four CD4+ subsets. Compared with healthy donors, patients appeared to share more similar naive, central memory and regulatory TCRB repertoires.

Isolated RNA was reverse transcribed in full, so expressed TCRB transcripts were sequenced. The repertoire was sequenced with immunoSEQ multiplex PCR; TCRdb's copy has only in-frame clones and lacks some. The table lists some 170,000 clones, almost 65% of them singletons, with roughly 0.095% in the top ten. Per the germline V gene, CDR1 is SGHRS and CDR2 is YFSETQ. The CDR3 totals 15 residues. With 0 bases removed from V and 3 bases from J, the gap between germline ends came to 10 bases. In this sample, this clone turned up a few times. Its target is unknown. Sequencing was carried out using naive CD4+ T cells from blood. The chain carries TRBV5-1 and TRBJ1-5, with D possibly TRBD1 on 5 matching bases. The source is a man aged 25-45 years with type 1 diabetes. CDR3 DNA: TGCGCCAGCAGCTTGGAGCAGGGCTACAATCAGCCCCAGCATTTT. Its translation is CASSLEQGYNQPQHF.